What follows describes a single T cell receptor (beta chain). Its cognate antigen is unknown. The PCR employed 60 Vbeta primers together with 13 Jbeta primers. TCRdb's table, derived via immunoSEQ multiplex PCR, lists solely in-frame clones and lacks some. The listing records around 210,000 clones. The CDR3 runs to 17 residues. Germline loops: CDR1 SGHVT, CDR2 SQSDAQ. The V gene lost 3 bases and the J gene lost 0 bases, with 18 bases spanning the gap. This entry comes from a study of cytomegalovirus exposure and HLA in healthy donors. Study conclusions and caveats: There was a cluster of highly shared sequence variants that was likely a sequencing artifact. Analysis was carried out at a later point, and it linked a missense DCLRE1C variant to TCR beta V- and J-gene trimming.

Sequencing was done on a sample of PBMCs. This TCR came from a woman aged 25 to 45 in good health and CMV-seropositive. This chain uses TRBV7-4 with TRBJ2-7; TRBD1 is a possible D gene (6 bases). Written as DNA, the CDR3 is TGTGCCAGCAGCTTTCCCCCTGACAGGCGTAGCTCCTACGAGCAGTACTTC. The encoded protein is CASSFPPDRRSSYEQYF.